The present TCR beta chain was sequenced within a study of radiotherapy plus CTLA-4 blockade in lung cancer. Study summary: Of the patients, 18% showed objective responses and roughly 30% attained disease control. Study outcomes and limitations: After radiotherapy and ipilimumab, tumor-derived clones expanded in peripheral blood.

Clones were sequenced by immunoSEQ multiplex PCR, and TCRdb holds only the in-frame ones, with some missing. The table lists more than 95,000 clones, roughly 74% of them singletons. Notes on this clone: The antigen remains unidentified.

Between the trimmed V and J ends, which lost 2 bases and 10 bases, there was a span of 9 bases. There are 12 residues in the CDR3. Germline CDR1 reads SGHNT; CDR2 reads YENEEA. The rearrangement links TRBV11-3 to TRBJ2-1; no firm D call. The specimen was peripheral blood, collected from a patient treated with radiotherapy plus ipilimumab. The TCR sequence derives from a human donor with non-small cell lung cancer who had a partial response to radiotherapy plus ipilimumab. Some clones in this sample may be carry-over from other donors' samples. Here the CDR3 reads CASSLSRSEQFF. DNA for the CDR3: TGTGCCAGCAGCTTATCCCGGTCGGAGCAGTTCTTC.